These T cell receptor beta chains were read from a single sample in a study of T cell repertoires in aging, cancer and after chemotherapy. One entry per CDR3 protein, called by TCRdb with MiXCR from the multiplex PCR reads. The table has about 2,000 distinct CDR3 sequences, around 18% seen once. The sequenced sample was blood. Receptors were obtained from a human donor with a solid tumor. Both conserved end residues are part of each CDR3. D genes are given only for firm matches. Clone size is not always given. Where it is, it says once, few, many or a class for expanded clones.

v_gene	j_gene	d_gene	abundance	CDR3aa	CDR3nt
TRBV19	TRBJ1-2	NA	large	CASTLGREPLNYGYTF	TGTGCCAGTACCCTGGGCAGGGAGCCTCTTAACTATGGCTACACCTTC
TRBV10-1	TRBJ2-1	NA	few	CASSPLITYNEQFF	TGCGCCAGCAGTCCCCTCATTACCTACAATGAGCAGTTCTTC
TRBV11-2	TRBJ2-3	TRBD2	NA	CASSNSGERPDTQYF	TGTGCCAGCAGCAATAGCGGGGAGAGACCAGATACGCAGTATTTT
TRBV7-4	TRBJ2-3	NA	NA	CASSVDSYTDTQYF	TGTGCCAGCAGCGTGGACAGCTACACAGATACGCAGTATTTT
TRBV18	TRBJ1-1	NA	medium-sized	CASSLRQNTEAFF	TGTGCCAGCTCCCTTCGACAGAACACTGAAGCTTTCTTT
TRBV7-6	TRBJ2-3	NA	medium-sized	CASSLRADTQYF	TGTGCCAGCAGCTTGAGAGCAGATACGCAGTATTTT
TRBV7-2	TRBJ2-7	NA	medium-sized	CASSPLGPPSYEQYF	TGTGCCAGCAGCCCCCTCGGACCGCCCTCCTACGAGCAGTACTTC
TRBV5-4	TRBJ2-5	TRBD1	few	CASSFPGQGAETQYF	TGTGCCAGCAGCTTTCCGGGACAGGGGGCCGAGACCCAGTACTTC
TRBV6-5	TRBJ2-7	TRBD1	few	CASSEAPGQGAGEQYF	TGTGCCAGCAGTGAAGCCCCGGGACAGGGGGCGGGCGAGCAGTACTTC
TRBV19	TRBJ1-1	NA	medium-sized	CASSPGRAEAFF	TGTGCCAGTAGTCCCGGGAGGGCTGAAGCTTTCTTT
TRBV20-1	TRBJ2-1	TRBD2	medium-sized	CSARPWTSGRANEQFF	TGCAGTGCTAGGCCGTGGACTAGCGGGAGGGCCAATGAGCAGTTCTTC
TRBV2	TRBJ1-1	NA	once	CASSLGKNTEAFF	TGTGCCAGCAGCCTCGGGAAGAACACTGAAGCTTTCTTT
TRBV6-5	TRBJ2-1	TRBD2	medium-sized	CASSYSILAGGNEQFF	TGTGCCAGCAGTTACTCGATTCTAGCGGGAGGGAATGAGCAGTTCTTC
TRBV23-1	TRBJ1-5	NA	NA	CASSQSGRYSNQPQHF	TGCGCCAGCAGTCAATCGGGCAGGTATAGCAATCAGCCCCAGCATTTT
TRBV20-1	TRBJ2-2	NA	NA	CSARSYGGATGELFF	TGCAGTGCTAGAAGTTATGGGGGAGCGACGGGGGAGCTGTTTTTT
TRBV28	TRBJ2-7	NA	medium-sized	CASSLGRGLLRRGQYF	TGTGCCAGCAGTTTAGGCCGAGGACTCCTTCGAAGGGGGCAGTACTTC
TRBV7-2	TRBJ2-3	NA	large	CASSLSASVDTQYF	TGTGCCAGCAGCTTATCTGCGAGTGTGGATACGCAGTATTTT
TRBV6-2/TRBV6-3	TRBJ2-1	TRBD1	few	CASRRTGPLYF	TGTGCCAGCAGGCGGACAGGCCCTCTCTATTTC